This TCR beta chain was recovered during a study of early T cells in non-severe SARS-CoV-2 infection. This clonotype showed up many times. Losses at the gene ends were 2 bases for V and 2 bases for J; bases not matched to a gene: 2. Per germline, CDR1 MRHNA and CDR2 SNTAGT. The CDR3 length is 15 residues. TCRdb itself ran the 5' RACE reads through MiXCR, one entry per CDR3 protein. The table shows about 44,000 distinct CDR3 sequences, with less than 7% occurring only once. The chain combines TRBV6-4 with TRBJ2-2, with 7 nucleotides matching TRBD1. This TCR was recovered from an adult who was a healthcare worker with PCR-confirmed SARS-CoV-2 infection or an uninfected control (not recorded which). The source material was whole blood. In DNA form, the CDR3 reads TGTGCCAGCAGTGACGCAGGGGGAAACACCGGGGAGCTGTTTTTT. This translates into CASSDAGGNTGELFF.